Below, 17 T cell receptor beta chains from the same sample are listed, as sequenced in a study of T cell changes during pregnancy in multiple sclerosis. Measured with immunoSEQ multiplex PCR; TCRdb has only the in-frame clones, and not every one. The table shows around 50,000 clones, with around 92% occurring only once. Here the sequenced sample was CD4+ T cells from peripheral blood mononuclear cells, taken after pregnancy. Receptor source: a female donor with multiple sclerosis, enrolled in a pregnancy study.

The chain is built from TRBV28 and TRBJ1-2; D possibly corresponds to TRBD1 (6 bases). This CDR3 has 13 residues. From germline, CDR1 is MDHEN and CDR2 SYDVKM. V was clipped by 3 bases and J by 5 bases, with 10 bases between them. The CDR3 protein is CASSLGHFYGYTF. CDR3 bases: TGTGCCAGCAGTTTGGGACACTTTTATGGCTACACCTTC.

The chain couples TRBV27 to TRBJ2-7, with a possible D match to TRBD1 (6 bases). The CDR3 runs 16 residues. CDR1 is MNHEY, CDR2 SMNVEV, per germline (reference sequence). The V end lost 5 bases, the J end lost 3 bases, and 20 bases lay between the germline ends. The CDR3 DNA sequence: TGTGCCAGCAGTAGAGGCGGACAGTCAAGGGACTACGAGCAGTACTTC. It specifies CASSRGGQSRDYEQYF.

The chain recombines TRBV9 with TRBJ1-5; 8 nucleotides match TRBD1. V shed 4 bases and J 7 bases; nucleotides not matched to a gene: 10. CDR1 is SGDLS and CDR2 is YYNGEE in the germline V gene. The CDR3 length is 15 residues. The CDR3 coding sequence is TGTGCCAGCAGCCCCACGACAGGGGCGAACCAGCCCCAGCATTTT. Translated: CASSPTTGANQPQHF.

This chain links TRBV5-5 with TRBJ1-6; D unresolved. With 4 bases removed from V and 0 bases from J, the gap between germline ends came to 14 bases. The germline CDR1 and CDR2 sequences are SGHKS and YYEKEE (reference sequence). The CDR3 has 17 residues. CDR3 in DNA: TGTGCCAGCAGCCCGACCTTGGGGAGCTCCTATAATTCACCCCTCCACTTT. It translates to CASSPTLGSSYNSPLHF.

V usage is TRBV6-5 and J usage is TRBJ2-7, with 7 bases matching TRBD1. After removal of 7 bases from V and 1 base from J, the junction contained 4 bases not matched to a gene. Germline assignment: CDR1 MNHEY and CDR2 SVGAGI. The CDR3 spans 13 residues. CDR3: CASMGDRSYEQYF. The CDR3 DNA reads TGTGCCAGCATGGGGGACAGATCCTACGAGCAGTACTTC.

The V gene is TRBV5-6, the J gene TRBJ2-1, with TRBD2 as a possible D gene (6 bases). With 0 bases removed from V and 0 bases from J, the gap between germline ends came to 10 bases. CDR1 and CDR2 from the germline V gene are SGHDT and YYEEEE. This CDR3 has 16 amino acids. CDR3 sequence (DNA): TGTGCCAGCAGCTTGGAGGTCGGGAGCTCCTACAATGAGCAGTTCTTC. This codes for CASSLEVGSSYNEQFF.

The gene calls are TRBV7-2 and TRBJ1-5; weak D call: TRBD1 (6 bases). Germline CDR1 SGHTA, CDR2 FQGNSA. The V gene lost 5 bases and the J gene lost 1 base, with 12 bases spanning the gap. This CDR3 has 15 amino acids. CDR3 nucleotide sequence: TGTGCCAGCAGCACACAGAGGGGGAGCAATCAGCCCCAGCATTTT. Encoded protein: CASSTQRGSNQPQHF.

The chain couples TRBV4-3 to TRBJ1-2, with no clear D. The CDR3 is made up of 13 amino acids. Trimming stripped 1 base from V and 7 bases from J, with 10 bases between. Germline-derived CDR1 and CDR2 are LGHNA and YSLEER. The CDR3 region is CASSQGGAGGYTF. The DNA for the CDR3 is TGCGCCAGCAGCCAAGGAGGTGCCGGTGGCTACACCTTC.

The CDR3 is CASRNPGHRSYEQYF. The DNA for the CDR3 is TGTGCCAGCAGGAACCCGGGACACCGCTCCTACGAGCAGTACTTC. The J gene is TRBJ2-7, the V gene TRBV6-4; D may be TRBD1 (6 bases). This CDR3 has 15 amino acids. The germline V gene encodes CDR1 MRHNA and CDR2 SNTAGT. V was shortened by 6 bases and J by 0 bases, with 15 bases between the two germline ends.

This clone occurred once. CDR3 DNA: TGTGCCAGTAGAACGACAGGGGAGATGCCACCCCTCCACTTT. As protein: CASRTTGEMPPLHF. The genes are TRBV19 and TRBJ1-6; 8 bases align to TRBD1. Per germline, CDR1 LNHDA and CDR2 SQIVND (reference sequence). The ends lost 6 bases at V and 11 bases at J; junction bases unmatched: 9. This CDR3 comprises 14 residues.

CDR3 amino acids: CSVADSYNSPLHF. CDR3 bases: TGCAGCGTGGCGGACAGCTATAATTCACCCCTCCACTTT. V is TRBV29-1 and J is TRBJ1-6; perhaps TRBD1 as D (6 bases). Per the germline V gene, CDR1 is SQVTM and CDR2 is ANQGSEA. The V and J ends lost 6 bases and 3 bases respectively, with 9 bases between them. There are 13 residues in the CDR3.

This chain joins TRBV7-9 and TRBJ2-3, with 12 bases aligning to TRBD2. With 5 bases clipped from V and 4 bases from J, the junction kept 7 bases outside the gene matches. Germline assignment: CDR1 SEHNR and CDR2 FQNEAQ (reference sequence). The CDR3 is 16 residues long. CDR3 sequence reads: CASSPRTSGVSDTQYF. The DNA for the CDR3 is TGTGCCAGCAGCCCCCGGACTAGCGGGGTCTCAGATACGCAGTATTTT.

CDR3 amino acids: CASRVPGGPGELFF. The DNA for the CDR3 is TGTGCCAGCAGGGTTCCGGGGGGACCCGGGGAGCTGTTTTTT. This chain links TRBV6-5 with TRBJ2-2, with 7 bases identical to TRBD2. The CDR3 is made up of 14 amino acids. V lost 6 bases to trimming and J lost 6 bases; unmatched junction nucleotides: 7. CDR1 and CDR2 from the germline V gene are MNHEY and SVGAGI.

The rearrangement joins TRBV4-2 to TRBJ1-3; 8 nucleotides match TRBD1. The CDR3 has 19 amino acids. Germline values: CDR1 LGHNA, CDR2 YNFKEQ. V was pared by 0 bases and J by 0 bases, with 10 bases of the junction left unmatched. The CDR3 region has the DNA TGTGCCAGCAGCCAAGATAGGAGACAGGGGAGCAGCTCTGGAAACACCATATATTTT. Amino acids: CASSQDRRQGSSSGNTIYF.

V gene TRBV2 combines with J gene TRBJ1-1; TRBD1 is a possible D gene (5 bases). V was pared by 4 bases and J by 0 bases, with 9 bases between. CDR1 and CDR2 from the germline V gene are SNHLY and FYNNEI. The CDR3 contains 14 residues. CDR3 DNA sequence: TGTGCCAGCAGTGGAGGGACTATGAACACTGAAGCTTTCTTT. Protein sequence: CASSGGTMNTEAFF.

The V call is TRBV19, the J call TRBJ1-2; D is unclear. Trimming left V 3 bases short and J 0 bases short, with 11 bases between. The CDR3 consists of 15 residues. Per germline, CDR1 LNHDA and CDR2 SQIVND (reference sequence). The CDR3: CASSIARRANYGYTF. CDR3 nucleotides: TGTGCCAGTAGTATCGCCAGACGGGCTAACTATGGCTACACCTTC.

The rearrangement links TRBV19 to TRBJ2-1; TRBD1 matches 7 bases. The V and J ends lost 4 bases and 9 bases, in that order; junction bases with no gene match: 3. The CDR3 consists of 12 residues. Germline V gene lookup returns CDR1 LNHDA and CDR2 SQIVND (reference sequence). Here the CDR3 DNA reads TGTGCCAGTAGTACTGGGACAGCTGAGCAGTTCTTC. Its translation: CASSTGTAEQFF.